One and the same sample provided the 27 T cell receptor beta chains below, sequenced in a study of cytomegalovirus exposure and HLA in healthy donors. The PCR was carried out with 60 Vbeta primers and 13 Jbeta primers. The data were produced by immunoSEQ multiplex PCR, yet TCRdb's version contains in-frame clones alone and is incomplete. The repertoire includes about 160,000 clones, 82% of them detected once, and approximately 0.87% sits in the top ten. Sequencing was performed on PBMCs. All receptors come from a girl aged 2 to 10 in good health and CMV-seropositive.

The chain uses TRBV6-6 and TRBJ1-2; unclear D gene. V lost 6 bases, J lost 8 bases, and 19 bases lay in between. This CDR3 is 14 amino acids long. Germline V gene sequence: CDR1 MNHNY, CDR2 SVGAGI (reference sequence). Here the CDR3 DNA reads TGTGCCAGCAGCAATGACGGACTGGCGAGAGGCTACACCTTC. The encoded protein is CASSNDGLARGYTF.

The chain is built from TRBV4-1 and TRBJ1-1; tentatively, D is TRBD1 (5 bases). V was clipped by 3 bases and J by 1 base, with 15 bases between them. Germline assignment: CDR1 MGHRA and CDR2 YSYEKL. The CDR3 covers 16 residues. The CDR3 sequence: CASSHGRRGENTEAFF. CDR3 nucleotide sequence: TGCGCCAGCAGCCATGGCCGTCGGGGGGAGAACACTGAAGCTTTCTTT.

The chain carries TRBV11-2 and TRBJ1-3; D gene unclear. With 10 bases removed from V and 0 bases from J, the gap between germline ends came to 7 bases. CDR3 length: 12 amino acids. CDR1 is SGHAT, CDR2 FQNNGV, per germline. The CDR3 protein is CATSISGNTIYF. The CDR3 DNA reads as TGTGCCACCAGTATCTCTGGAAACACCATATATTTT. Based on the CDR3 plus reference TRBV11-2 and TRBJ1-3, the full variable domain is EAGVAQSPRYKIIEKRQSVAFWCNPISGHATLYWYQQILGQGPKLLIQFQNNGVVDDSQLPKDRFSAERLKGVDSTLKIQPAKLEDSAVYLCATSISGNTIYFGEGSWLTVV.

The CDR3 loop is CASSYRTPRTGGEQYF. CDR3 bases: TGTGCCAGCAGTTACCGGACACCAAGGACAGGGGGCGAGCAGTACTTC. The rearrangement joins TRBV6-5 to TRBJ2-7, with TRBD1 matching 10 bases. Looked up from germline, CDR1 is MNHEY and CDR2 is SVGAGI. CDR3 length: 16 residues. Unmatched junction bases numbered 10, after V lost 2 bases and J lost 6 bases.

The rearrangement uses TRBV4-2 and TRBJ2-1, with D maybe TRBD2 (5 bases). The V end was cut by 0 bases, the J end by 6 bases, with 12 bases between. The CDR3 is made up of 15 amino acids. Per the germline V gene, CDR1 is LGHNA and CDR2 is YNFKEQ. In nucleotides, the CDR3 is TGTGCCAGCAGCCAAGATGGAGGTAGCCCCAATGAGCAGTTCTTC. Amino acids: CASSQDGGSPNEQFF.

The CDR3 loop is CASSPDSQETQYF. CDR3 DNA sequence: TGTGCCAGCAGCCCCGACAGTCAAGAGACCCAGTACTTC. This chain joins TRBV5-5 and TRBJ2-5; tentative D call: TRBD1 (5 bases). V was shortened by 4 bases and J by 2 bases, with 9 bases between the two germline ends. Germline values: CDR1 SGHKS, CDR2 YYEKEE (reference sequence). The length of the CDR3 is 13 residues. The full variable domain, rest sourced from reference TRBV5-5 and TRBJ2-5, is DAGVTQSPTHLIKTRGQQVTLRCSPISGHKSVSWYQQVLGQGPQFIFQYYEKEERGRGNFPDRFSARQFPNYSSELNVNALLLGDSALYLCASSPDSQETQYFGPGTRLLVL.

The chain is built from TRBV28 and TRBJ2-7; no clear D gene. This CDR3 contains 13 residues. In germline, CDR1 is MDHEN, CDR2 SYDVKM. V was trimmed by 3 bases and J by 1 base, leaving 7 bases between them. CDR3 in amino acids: CASSFSLSYEQYF. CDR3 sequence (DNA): TGTGCCAGCAGTTTCTCCTTGTCCTACGAGCAGTACTTC.

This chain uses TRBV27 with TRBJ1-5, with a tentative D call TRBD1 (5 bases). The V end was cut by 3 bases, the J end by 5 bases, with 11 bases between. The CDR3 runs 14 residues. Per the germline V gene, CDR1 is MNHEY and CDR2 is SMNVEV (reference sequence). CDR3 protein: CASSFQGGYQPQHF. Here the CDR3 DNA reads TGTGCCAGCAGTTTCCAGGGTGGATATCAGCCCCAGCATTTT.

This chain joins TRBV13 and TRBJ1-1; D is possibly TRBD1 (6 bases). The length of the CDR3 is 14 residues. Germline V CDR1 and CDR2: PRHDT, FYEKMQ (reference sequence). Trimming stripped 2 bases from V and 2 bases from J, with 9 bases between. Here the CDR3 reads CASSLSGANTEAFF. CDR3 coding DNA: TGTGCCAGCAGCTTATCAGGGGCCAACACTGAAGCTTTCTTT.

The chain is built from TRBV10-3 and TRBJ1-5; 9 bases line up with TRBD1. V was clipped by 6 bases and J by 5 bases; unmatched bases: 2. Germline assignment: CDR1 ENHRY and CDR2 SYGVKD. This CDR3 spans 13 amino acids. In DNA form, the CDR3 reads TGTGCCATCAGACGGGACAGGGATCAGCCCCAGCATTTT. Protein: CAIRRDRDQPQHF.

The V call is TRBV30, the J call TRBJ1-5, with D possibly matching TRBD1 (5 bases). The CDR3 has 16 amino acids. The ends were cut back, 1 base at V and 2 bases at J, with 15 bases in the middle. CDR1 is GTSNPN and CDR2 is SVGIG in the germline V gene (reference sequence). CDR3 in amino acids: CAWSAVLATGNQPQHF. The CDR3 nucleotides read TGTGCCTGGAGTGCCGTACTGGCGACAGGCAATCAGCCCCAGCATTTT.

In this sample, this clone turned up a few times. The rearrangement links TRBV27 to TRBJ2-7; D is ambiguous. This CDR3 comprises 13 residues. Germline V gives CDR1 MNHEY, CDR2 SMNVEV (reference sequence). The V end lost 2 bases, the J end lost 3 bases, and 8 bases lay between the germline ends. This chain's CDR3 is CASSLAVGYEQYF. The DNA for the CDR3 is TGTGCCAGCAGTTTAGCGGTGGGCTACGAGCAGTACTTC.

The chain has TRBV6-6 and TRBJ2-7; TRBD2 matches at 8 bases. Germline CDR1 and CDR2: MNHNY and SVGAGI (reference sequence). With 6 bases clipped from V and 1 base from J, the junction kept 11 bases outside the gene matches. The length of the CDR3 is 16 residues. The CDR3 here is CASRGASGPSSYEQYF. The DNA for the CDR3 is TGTGCCAGCAGGGGGGCTAGCGGGCCCAGTTCCTACGAGCAGTACTTC.

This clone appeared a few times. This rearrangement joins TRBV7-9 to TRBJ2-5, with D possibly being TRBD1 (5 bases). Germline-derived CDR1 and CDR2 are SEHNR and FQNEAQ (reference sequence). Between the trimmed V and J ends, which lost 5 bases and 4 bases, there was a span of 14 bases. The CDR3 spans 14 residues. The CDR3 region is CASSKNERGETQYF. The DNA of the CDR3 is TGTGCCAGCAGCAAAAACGAAAGGGGAGAGACCCAGTACTTC.

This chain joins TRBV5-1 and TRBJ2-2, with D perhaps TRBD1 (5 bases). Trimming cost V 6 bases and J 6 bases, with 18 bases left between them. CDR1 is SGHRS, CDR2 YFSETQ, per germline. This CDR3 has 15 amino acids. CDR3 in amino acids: CASTTKGYRAGELFF. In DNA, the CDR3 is TGCGCCAGCACCACCAAGGGGTATCGGGCCGGGGAGCTGTTTTTT. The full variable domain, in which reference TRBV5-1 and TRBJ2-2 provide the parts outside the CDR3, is KAGVTQTPRYLIKTRGQQVTLSCSPISGHRSVSWYQQTPGQGLQFLFEYFSETQRNKGNFPGRFSGRQFSNSRSEMNVSTLELGDSALYLCASTTKGYRAGELFFGEGSRLTVL.

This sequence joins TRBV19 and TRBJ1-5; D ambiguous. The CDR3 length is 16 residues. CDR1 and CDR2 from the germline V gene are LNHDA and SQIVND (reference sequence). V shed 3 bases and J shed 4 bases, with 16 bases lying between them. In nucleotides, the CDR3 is TGTGCCAGTAGTATGGCGGTGGTTCTAAGTAATCAGCCCCAGCATTTT. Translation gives CASSMAVVLSNQPQHF.

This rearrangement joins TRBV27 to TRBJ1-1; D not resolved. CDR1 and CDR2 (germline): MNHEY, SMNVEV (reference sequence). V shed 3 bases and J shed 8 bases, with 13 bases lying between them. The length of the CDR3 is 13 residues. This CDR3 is CASSFQADQEAFF. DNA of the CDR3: TGTGCCAGCAGTTTCCAAGCCGATCAAGAAGCTTTCTTT.

CDR3: CASSLGTDSSTDTQYF. The CDR3 bases are TGCGCCAGCAGCTTGGGGACAGACTCTAGCACAGATACGCAGTATTTT. The chain carries TRBV5-1 and TRBJ2-3; D perhaps matches TRBD1 (6 bases). The CDR3 is 16 residues long. V shed 0 bases and J shed 0 bases, with 11 bases lying between them. Germline values: CDR1 SGHRS, CDR2 YFSETQ.

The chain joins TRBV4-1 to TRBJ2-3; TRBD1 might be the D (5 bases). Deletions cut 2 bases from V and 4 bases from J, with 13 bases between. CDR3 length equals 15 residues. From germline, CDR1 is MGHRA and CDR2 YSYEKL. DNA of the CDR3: TGCGCCAGCAGCCAAAGTGGGGCTCGCGCAGATACGCAGTATTTT. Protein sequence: CASSQSGARADTQYF.

The CDR3 region has the DNA TGTGCCAGCAGTTTATCCGGGACACTTAACTATGGCTACACCTTC. Translated, it gives CASSLSGTLNYGYTF. The chain combines TRBV27 with TRBJ1-2; possible D gene TRBD1, 6 bases. The germline gives CDR1 MNHEY, CDR2 SMNVEV (reference sequence). V was shortened by 0 bases and J by 1 base, with 9 bases between the two germline ends. The CDR3 is made up of 15 amino acids.

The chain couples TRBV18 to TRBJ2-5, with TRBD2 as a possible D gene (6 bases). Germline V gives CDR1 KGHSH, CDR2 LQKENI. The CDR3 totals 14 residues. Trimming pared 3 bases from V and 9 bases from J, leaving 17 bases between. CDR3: CASSPGRESRAQYF. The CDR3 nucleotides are TGTGCCAGCTCACCGGGACGGGAGTCTAGGGCCCAGTACTTC. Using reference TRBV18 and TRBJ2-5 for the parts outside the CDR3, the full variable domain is NAGVMQNPRHLVRRRGQEARLRCSPMKGHSHVYWYRQLPEEGLKFMVYLQKENIIDESGMPKERFSAEFPKEGPSILRIQQVVRGDSAAYFCASSPGRESRAQYFGPGTRLLVL.

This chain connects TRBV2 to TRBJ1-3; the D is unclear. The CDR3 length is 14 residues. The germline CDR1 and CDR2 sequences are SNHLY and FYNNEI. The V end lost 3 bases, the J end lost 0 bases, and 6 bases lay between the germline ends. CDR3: CASSDRNSGNTIYF. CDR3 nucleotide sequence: TGTGCCAGCAGTGACAGGAACTCTGGAAACACCATATATTTT.

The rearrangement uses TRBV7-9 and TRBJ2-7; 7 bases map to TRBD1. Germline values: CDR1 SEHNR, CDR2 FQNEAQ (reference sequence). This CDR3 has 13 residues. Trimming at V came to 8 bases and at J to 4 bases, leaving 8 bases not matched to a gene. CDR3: CASRKTGRYEQYF. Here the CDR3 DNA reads TGTGCCAGCCGAAAGACAGGGAGATACGAGCAGTACTTC.

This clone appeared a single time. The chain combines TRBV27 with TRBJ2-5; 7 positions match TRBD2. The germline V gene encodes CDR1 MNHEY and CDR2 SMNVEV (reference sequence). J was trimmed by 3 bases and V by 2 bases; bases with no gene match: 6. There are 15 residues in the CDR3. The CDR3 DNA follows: TGTGCCAGCAGTTTAGGGGCGGGAGTGAAAGAGACCCAGTACTTC. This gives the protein CASSLGAGVKETQYF.

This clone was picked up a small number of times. CDR3 sequence (DNA): TGTGCCAGCTCACCAGACGTGGCTAGCGGCAATGAGCAGTTCTTC. Protein: CASSPDVASGNEQFF. V usage is TRBV18 and J usage is TRBJ2-1; 7 positions agree with TRBD2. V was pared by 2 bases and J by 6 bases, with 7 bases of the junction left unmatched. The germline gives CDR1 KGHSH, CDR2 LQKENI. This CDR3 comprises 15 residues.

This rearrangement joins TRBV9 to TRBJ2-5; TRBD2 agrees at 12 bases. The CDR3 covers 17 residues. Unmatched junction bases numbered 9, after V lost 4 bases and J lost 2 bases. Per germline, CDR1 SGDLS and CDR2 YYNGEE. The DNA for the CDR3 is TGTGCCAGCAGCCCACCCTGGACTAGCGGGGAACAAGAGACCCAGTACTTC. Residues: CASSPPWTSGEQETQYF.

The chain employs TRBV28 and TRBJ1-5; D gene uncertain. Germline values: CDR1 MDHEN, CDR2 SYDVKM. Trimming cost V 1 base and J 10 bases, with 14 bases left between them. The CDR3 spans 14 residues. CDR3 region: CASSLSARRDPQHF. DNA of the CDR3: TGTGCCAGCAGTTTATCCGCCCGGAGGGATCCCCAGCATTTT.